By its share, the clone carrying this T cell receptor beta chain is medium-sized. Antigen: not known. TCR beta CDR3 amplification used multiplex PCR with 32 V and 13 J primers. TCRdb independently ran MiXCR on the multiplex PCR reads; one entry per CDR3 protein. The table shows fewer than 3,000 distinct CDR3 sequences, with 14% to 15% occurring only once. Template input was genomic DNA from bulk tumor (600 ng per sample). Multiple widely separated biopsies were taken from each primary tumor at surgery. Curative surgical treatment was performed in patients who had newly diagnosed, untreated non-small cell lung cancer. The sample comes from a study of immune heterogeneity within non-small cell lung tumors. CDR1 and CDR2 (germline): SGDLS, YYNGEE. The V and J ends lost 3 bases and 5 bases respectively, with 8 bases between them. The CDR3 is 13 residues long. Overall study findings and caveats: Across individual patients, the high-frequency T-cell receptor beta clonotypes were largely distinct. With an R of around 0.3, local T-cell clonality correlated moderately but significantly with local tumor mutational burden.

V is TRBV9 and J is TRBJ1-4; D not resolved. Sample: lung tumor tissue. This clonotype originated in a female donor with non-small cell lung cancer. The CDR3 is CASSEGLNEKLFF. CDR3 nucleotide sequence: TGTGCCAGCAGCGAGGGCCTCAATGAAAAACTGTTTTTT.